The 28 T cell receptor beta chains in this list originate from one sample, sequenced in a study of cytomegalovirus exposure and HLA in healthy donors. With 60 Vbeta and 13 Jbeta primers, the PCR was carried out. Clones were read by immunoSEQ multiplex PCR, and TCRdb kept only the in-frame ones, dropping some. This sample's clone table lists 150,000 to 200,000 clones. Material: PBMCs. The source is a woman aged 18-29 years in good health and CMV-seropositive.

The chain joins TRBV7-9 to TRBJ1-3; 7 bases line up with TRBD1. CDR1 and CDR2 (germline): SEHNR, FQNEAQ (reference sequence). J gave up 3 bases and V 3 bases, and 2 bases lay outside the gene matches. CDR3 length: 14 residues. The CDR3 region has the DNA TGTGCCAGCAGCTTGGACAGGCTTGGAAACACCATATATTTT. Encoded protein: CASSLDRLGNTIYF.

V gene TRBV5-1 combines with J gene TRBJ2-7, with 7 bases lining up with TRBD1. There are 15 residues in the CDR3. The germline gives CDR1 SGHRS, CDR2 YFSETQ. The V and J ends lost 4 bases and 2 bases, in that order; junction bases with no gene match: 9. CDR3 sequence reads: CASSTGTVPTYEQYF. The CDR3 DNA reads TGCGCCAGCAGCACTGGGACAGTACCCACCTACGAGCAGTACTTC.

This chain links TRBV5-4 with TRBJ2-5; TRBD1 is a possible D gene (5 bases). CDR3 length: 14 residues. The germline V gene has CDR1 SGHNT and CDR2 YYREEE (reference sequence). V gave up 0 bases and J gave up 4 bases, with 10 bases separating them. CDR3 nucleotides: TGTGCCAGCAGCTTGGGACAGAGAGGAGAGACCCAGTACTTC. This sequence encodes CASSLGQRGETQYF.

As regards this clone: This sample includes further DNA sequences coding for the same CDR3. V gene TRBV11-2 combines with J gene TRBJ2-7; 7 bases agree with TRBD2. The CDR3 sequence is 13 residues long. Trimming at V came to 5 bases and at J to 3 bases, leaving 4 bases not matched to a gene. The germline gives CDR1 SGHAT, CDR2 FQNNGV. The CDR3 DNA reads as TGTGCCAGCAGCCTTGGGACTAACTACGAGCAGTACTTC. Translated: CASSLGTNYEQYF.

The chain is built from TRBV6-1 and TRBJ1-4; D gene unclear. The CDR3 consists of 11 residues. CDR1 MNHNS and CDR2 SASEGT come from the germline V gene. V lost 7 bases to trimming and J lost 7 bases, with 7 bases between them. CDR3 residues: CASILSEKLFF. The CDR3 nucleotides read TGTGCCAGCATCCTGAGTGAAAAACTGTTTTTT.

The chain carries TRBV7-9 and TRBJ1-1; D gene ambiguous. V was pared by 5 bases and J by 7 bases, with 8 bases between. Per germline, CDR1 SEHNR and CDR2 FQNEAQ (reference sequence). The CDR3 runs 11 residues. CDR3 protein: CASSPNHEAFF. The CDR3 DNA reads as TGTGCCAGCAGCCCAAATCATGAAGCTTTCTTT.

This chain joins TRBV30 and TRBJ2-5; 7 bases map to TRBD2. CDR1 and CDR2 from the germline V gene are GTSNPN and SVGIG (reference sequence). The CDR3 loop spans 11 amino acids. After removal of 4 bases from V and 4 bases from J, the junction contained 0 bases not matched to a gene. The CDR3 reads CAWTSGETQYF. CDR3 nucleotides: TGTGCCTGGACTAGCGGAGAGACCCAGTACTTC.

J is TRBJ2-2 and V is TRBV9; TRBD2 agrees at 8 bases. Germline values: CDR1 SGDLS, CDR2 YYNGEE. V lost 4 bases to trimming and J lost 4 bases; unmatched junction nucleotides: 6. The CDR3 length is 15 residues. The CDR3 nucleotides read TGTGCCAGCAGCCTAGGGAGCGGGGGCACCGGGGAGCTGTTTTTT. It translates to CASSLGSGGTGELFF.

DNA of the CDR3: TGTGCCACCAGCAGAATCTACAGGGAACCCTATGGCTACACCTTC. It codes for CATSRIYREPYGYTF. The J gene is TRBJ1-2, the V gene TRBV15; D is perhaps TRBD1 (6 bases). The CDR3 length is 15 residues. The germline CDR1 and CDR2 sequences are LNHNV and YYDKDF (reference sequence). V dropped 2 bases and J dropped 4 bases, with 14 bases sitting between them.

The CDR3 sequence is CASSLWGTKNTEAFF. DNA of the CDR3: TGCGCCAGCAGCTTGTGGGGGACAAAGAACACTGAAGCTTTCTTT. V usage is TRBV5-1 and J usage is TRBJ1-1; D might be TRBD1 (6 bases). The germline gives CDR1 SGHRS, CDR2 YFSETQ. This CDR3 region has 15 residues. Between the trimmed V and J ends, which lost 1 base and 1 base, there was a span of 11 bases.

The gene calls are TRBV19 and TRBJ1-2, with D possibly TRBD1 on 5 matching bases. The CDR3 sequence is 11 residues long. V was shortened by 5 bases and J by 8 bases, with 9 bases between the two germline ends. Germline loops: CDR1 LNHDA, CDR2 SQIVND (reference sequence). The CDR3 coding sequence is TGTGCCAGTAGTTTCGGGGGAGGCTACACCTTC. This gives the protein CASSFGGGYTF.

The genes are TRBV10-3 and TRBJ1-1; D call uncertain. Trimming removed 8 bases at V and 8 bases at J, with 18 bases between. CDR1 and CDR2 from the germline V gene are ENHRY and SYGVKD. This CDR3 has 13 residues. CDR3 region: CAILAGMGLEAFF. In nucleotides, the CDR3 is TGTGCCATCTTGGCAGGAATGGGTTTAGAAGCTTTCTTT.

Of note for this clone: One end of the junction is discordant with germline, which a read error may explain. The chain employs TRBV2 and TRBJ2-3; weak D call: TRBD1 (5 bases). The CDR3 has 14 residues. Per germline, CDR1 SNHLY and CDR2 FYNNEI. CDR3 DNA sequence: TGTGCCAGCAGTATTCAGGTGAACACAGGTACGCAGTATTTT. Translated: CASSIQVNTGTQYF.

The rearrangement links TRBV7-2 to TRBJ2-3, with 14 bases lining up with TRBD2. Germline V lookup: CDR1 SGHTA, CDR2 FQGNSA. The V segment lost 0 bases and the J segment 1 base; nucleotides outside the gene matches: 6. The CDR3 runs to 19 residues. The DNA for the CDR3 is TGTGCCAGCAGCTTAGCTCTTGGACTAGCGGGGGGAGGCACAGATACGCAGTATTTT. It encodes CASSLALGLAGGGTDTQYF.

The chain combines TRBV7-7 with TRBJ2-3; 8 bases map to TRBD2. Per the germline V gene, CDR1 is SSHAT and CDR2 is FNYEAQ (reference sequence). After removal of 5 bases from V and 1 base from J, the junction contained 17 bases not matched to a gene. The CDR3 totals 19 residues. The CDR3 region has the DNA TGTGCCAGCAGCCACGGTTTGGCGGGAGGCCCACTCCGCACAGATACGCAGTATTTT. This translates into CASSHGLAGGPLRTDTQYF.

The chain has TRBV10-3 and TRBJ2-1; the D gene is possibly TRBD2 (6 bases). V was trimmed by 9 bases and J by 0 bases, leaving 12 bases between them. Germline CDR1 is ENHRY and CDR2 is SYGVKD. The CDR3 is 14 amino acids. The CDR3 DNA follows: TGTGCCATAGCCGGCGGGATCTCCTACAATGAGCAGTTCTTC. It is translated as CAIAGGISYNEQFF.

The chain carries TRBV25-1 and TRBJ1-2; weak D call: TRBD1 (6 bases). From germline, CDR1 is MGHDK and CDR2 SYGVNS. Deletions cut 6 bases from V and 8 bases from J, with 13 bases between. The CDR3 consists of 12 residues. The CDR3 DNA reads as TGTGCCAGCAGGTCAGGGGAGAGCGGCTACACCTTC. It translates to CASRSGESGYTF.

This sequence joins TRBV27 and TRBJ2-7, with 7 bases that match TRBD1. This CDR3 is built from 18 residues. V dropped 5 bases and J dropped 1; count of bases not matched to a gene: 17. Germline V gives CDR1 MNHEY, CDR2 SMNVEV (reference sequence). The CDR3: CASSPKSPWAGGSYEQYF. The CDR3 bases are TGTGCCAGCAGTCCTAAATCCCCTTGGGCAGGGGGTTCCTACGAGCAGTACTTC.

The chain carries TRBV7-2 and TRBJ2-3, with 7 bases aligning to TRBD2. The junction had 4 bases not matched to a gene; V was cut back by 1 base and J by 6 bases. Germline V lookup: CDR1 SGHTA, CDR2 FQGNSA. The CDR3 contains 14 residues. CDR3 loop: CASSLVRAGDTQYF. Here the CDR3 DNA reads TGTGCCAGCAGCTTAGTCCGAGCGGGGGATACGCAGTATTTT.

The chain couples TRBV6-1 to TRBJ2-3, with D perhaps TRBD2 (7 bases). This CDR3 has 15 residues. V gave up 2 bases and J gave up 2 bases, with 11 bases separating them. From germline, CDR1 is MNHNS and CDR2 SASEGT. CDR3 nucleotides: TGTGCCAGCAGTGAATGGGCGGGGGCCACAGATACGCAGTATTTT. As protein: CASSEWAGATDTQYF.

The chain carries TRBV2 and TRBJ2-5; D perhaps matches TRBD2 (5 bases). V dropped 9 bases and J dropped 7 bases, with 15 bases sitting between them. Germline V gives CDR1 SNHLY, CDR2 FYNNEI. CDR3 size: 12 residues. CDR3 protein: CASIGLGGTQYF. The CDR3 DNA follows: TGTGCCAGTATAGGGCTAGGAGGGACCCAGTACTTC.

This rearrangement joins TRBV5-1 to TRBJ1-5, with 8 positions matching TRBD1. Germline CDR1 SGHRS, CDR2 YFSETQ. J gave up 5 bases and V 3 bases, and 1 base lay outside the gene matches. The CDR3 covers 13 residues. The CDR3: CASSSDRDQPQHF. The CDR3 DNA reads as TGCGCCAGCAGCTCGGACAGGGATCAGCCCCAGCATTTT.

The rearrangement uses TRBV25-1 and TRBJ1-5; a weak D match, TRBD1 (5 bases). This CDR3 comprises 17 residues. Deletions cut 5 bases from V and 0 bases from J, with 17 bases between. Per germline, CDR1 MGHDK and CDR2 SYGVNS. The CDR3 DNA reads TGTGCCAGCAGTCCCGCTGGAGGAGGGGTTAGCAATCAGCCCCAGCATTTT. This codes for CASSPAGGGVSNQPQHF.

The chain recombines TRBV5-1 with TRBJ2-2; D call uncertain. This CDR3 is 12 amino acids long. Trimming left V 6 bases short and J 4 bases short, with 7 bases between. The germline V gene encodes CDR1 SGHRS and CDR2 YFSETQ. CDR3 amino acids: CASIDGTGELFF. The CDR3 nucleotides are TGCGCCAGCATAGATGGCACCGGGGAGCTGTTTTTT.

This chain joins TRBV7-9 and TRBJ2-5; TRBD1 matches at 9 bases. Germline CDR1 is SEHNR and CDR2 is FQNEAQ (reference sequence). The V segment lost 5 bases and the J segment 5 bases; nucleotides outside the gene matches: 9. The CDR3 is made up of 15 amino acids. The chain's CDR3 is CASSPEQGALETQYF. The CDR3 bases are TGTGCCAGCAGCCCGGAACAGGGGGCGTTGGAGACCCAGTACTTC.

The chain combines TRBV5-5 with TRBJ2-4; 7 nucleotides agree with TRBD1. The CDR3 has 12 residues. The germline V gene has CDR1 SGHKS and CDR2 YYEKEE (reference sequence). V was clipped by 7 bases and J by 13 bases; unmatched bases: 11. The CDR3 is CASRQWDSRQYF. The CDR3 bases are TGTGCCAGCCGACAATGGGACAGCCGGCAGTACTTC.

The rearrangement joins TRBV14 to TRBJ2-5; 11 bases map to TRBD1. Germline loops: CDR1 SGHDN, CDR2 FVKESK. Losses at the gene ends were 3 bases for V and 5 bases for J; bases not matched to a gene: 8. The CDR3 covers 16 residues. CDR3 amino acids: CASSHGQGAEGETQYF. The DNA for the CDR3 is TGTGCCAGCAGCCACGGACAGGGGGCGGAGGGTGAGACCCAGTACTTC.

The chain recombines TRBV2 with TRBJ2-1; D uncertain. V gave up 6 bases and J gave up 3 bases, with 15 bases separating them. This CDR3 contains 15 residues. The germline gives CDR1 SNHLY, CDR2 FYNNEI. CDR3 amino acids: CASSPEASFYNEQFF. The CDR3 region has the DNA TGTGCCAGCAGCCCAGAGGCATCTTTCTACAATGAGCAGTTCTTC. Complete variable domain (other parts from reference TRBV2 and TRBJ2-1): EPEVTQTPSHQVTQMGQEVILRCVPISNHLYFYWYRQILGQKVEFLVSFYNNEISEKSEIFDDQFSVERPDGSNFTLKIRSTKLEDSAMYFCASSPEASFYNEQFFGPGTRLTVL.